What follows is one TCR beta chain and its context. Its antigen is unidentified. The data stem from a study of T cell repertoires in cytomegalovirus infection. In the study overall: Use of recently identified HLA-C-restricted and well-studied HLA-B-restricted CMV epitopes was part of the study. It was the public TCR beta signatures that indicated both CMV infection and matching HLA type. Study-level points and caveats: In two of eight donors, the top clonotype was HLA-C-restricted CMV-specific.

TCRdb recomputed calls from the reads with MiXCR, one row per CDR3 protein. The sample holds 700,000 to 900,000 distinct CDR3 sequences, about 27% seen once. The sample here was cultured CD8+ T cells from PBMCs, taken from culture after CMV antigen stimulation. The sequence was collected from a human donor in good health (CMV status not recorded). Some clones in this sample may be carry-over from other donors' samples.

The CDR3 protein is CASSEALDPRINEQFF. The CDR3, as DNA: TGTGCCAGCAGTGAAGCGTTGGACCCAAGGATCAATGAGCAGTTCTTC. The J gene is TRBJ2-1, the V gene TRBV2; D is undetermined. V gave up 0 bases and J gave up 6 bases, with 15 bases separating them. This CDR3 spans 16 amino acids. The germline gives CDR1 SNHLY, CDR2 FYNNEI. Complete variable domain (other parts from reference TRBV2 and TRBJ2-1): EPEVTQTPSHQVTQMGQEVILRCVPISNHLYFYWYRQILGQKVEFLVSFYNNEISEKSEIFDDQFSVERPDGSNFTLKIRSTKLEDSAMYFCASSEALDPRINEQFFGPGTRLTVL.